This T cell receptor beta chain was sequenced during a study of early T cells in non-severe SARS-CoV-2 infection (dated by TCRdb to the early 2020s). About the investigation overall: Because TCR sequencing was done on bulk RNA from unsorted whole blood, the alpha and beta chains could not be paired.

The study was a case-control design nested within a healthcare worker cohort in London, UK, with weekly nasopharyngeal swab PCR tests and blood sampling. Between 23 and 31 March 2020, the week of the UK lockdown, healthcare workers were enrolled and then followed up weekly for as long as 16 weeks. Judged by its sample share, this clonotype qualifies as medium-sized (0.01 to 0.1%). Its antigen target is currently unknown. Base qualities are not at hand, and no much larger clone is one base apart. Beyond this particular receptor, the publication reports: Matching against VDJdb was skewed toward anti-spike CD8 responses, likely underestimated virus-specific expansions, and missed private and CD4 specificities.

To prepare the library, 5' RACE was applied. Instrument used: NextSeq 500. The TCR library protocol attached unique molecular identifiers to individual cDNA molecules to correct for sequencing error and PCR bias. Sequencing covered both TCR alpha and beta chains, and within each sample the abundances of alpha and beta sequences were tightly co-correlated. As for the authors' bioinformatics: V gene, J gene and CDR3 annotation of TCR sequences was performed with Decombinator V4. TCRs were defined as expanded if a significant change between any two time points was detected under a Poisson model with p below 0.0001. TCR abundances were normalised to the total number of TCRs sequenced per sample and were expressed as counts per million. TRAV1-2 paired with TRAJ12, TRAJ20 or TRAJ33 defined MAIT TCRs, while TRAV10 paired with TRAJ18 defined iNKT TCRs. VDJdb, accessed 1 November 2021, was searched for CMV, EBV and SARS-CoV-2 annotated TCRs, excluding TCRs annotated for multiple antigens. TCRdb reworked the public reads: Q25 trimming with fastp, MiXCR clone assembly, productive beta chains retained. Each entry merges the rows of one CDR3 protein and shows their most common DNA and genes. None of the V and J calls come from the authors' own analysis; TCRdb made them. Recorded for this sample are approximately 62,000 distinct CDR3 sequences; around an eighth of them occurred a single time. Around 4.5% of the sample comes from the top ten.

Via the germline V gene, CDR1 is SGHVS and CDR2 FQNEAQ. The V and J ends are trimmed by 1 base and 0 bases, leaving 9 bases between them. The CDR3 covers 15 residues, taking in both the cysteine and the phenylalanine. This entry keeps only the CDR3 DNA: 45 bases, framed from base 1. This sequence was found in an adult who was a healthcare worker with PCR-confirmed SARS-CoV-2 infection or an uninfected control (not recorded which). The sequencing sample was made of whole blood. The chain was built from TRBV7-8 and TRBJ1-1; the D gene remains uncertain. The CDR3: CASSLGAGMNTEAFF. At the DNA level, the sequence is TGTGCCAGCAGCTTAGGGGCCGGGATGAACACTGAAGCTTTCTTT.